This T cell receptor beta chain was obtained from a study of cytomegalovirus exposure and HLA in healthy donors. Study in general: Early released data had tens of millions of unique TCRs, all coming from HLA-typed donors.

Germline CDR1 is KGHSH and CDR2 is LQKENI. This CDR3 comprises 16 residues. The V and J ends lost 3 bases and 7 bases, in that order; junction bases with no gene match: 12. This clone was seen more than once but under ten times. What it recognizes is unknown. Study findings and constraints: An apparent linkage of common viral pathogens to several of the most significant clusters emerged in a later analysis.

It was with 60 Vbeta and 13 Jbeta primers that the PCR ran. Only in-frame clones appear in the TCRdb table, and some are missing; sequencing was by immunoSEQ multiplex PCR. This sample has roughly 200,000 clones, with approximately 11% found just once. V usage is TRBV18 and J usage is TRBJ2-1; 7 nucleotides match TRBD1. The clonotype originates from a man aged 50-59 years in good health and CMV-seropositive. The material sequenced was PBMCs. Here the CDR3 DNA reads TGTGCCAGCTCACCGGGTCTGGGGACAGTGAAGAATGAGCAGTTCTTC. Protein: CASSPGLGTVKNEQFF.